These 24 T cell receptor beta chains were sequenced from one sample in a study of post-analysis software for immune sequencing data. Points from the study as a whole: Five or six TRBV segments were significantly more frequent in patients than in controls. TRBV5-6, TRBV5-1 and TRBV20-1 were among these segments.

Antigen specificity for these receptors is unknown. TCR beta cDNA libraries had unique molecular identifiers. Using its own MiXCR run on the PCR reads, TCRdb lists one record per CDR3 protein. The table includes about 460,000 distinct CDR3 sequences, roughly 46% detected once. Sequencing was done on a sample of blood. The source is a girl under 18 with multiple sclerosis.

The CDR3 region has the DNA TGCGCCAGCAGCTCCGGGACAGGACACTACAATGAGCAGTTCTTC. Its translation is CASSSGTGHYNEQFF. The chain combines TRBV5-1 with TRBJ2-1; the match to TRBD1 covers 8 bases. Germline values: CDR1 SGHRS, CDR2 YFSETQ. Losses at the gene ends were 3 bases for V and 3 bases for J; bases not matched to a gene: 5. The CDR3 is made up of 15 amino acids.

V usage is TRBV11-2 and J usage is TRBJ2-1; D remains unclear. Per the germline V gene, CDR1 is SGHAT and CDR2 is FQNNGV. The V end was cut by 5 bases, the J end by 4 bases, with 12 bases between. CDR3 length: 14 residues. In nucleotides, the CDR3 is TGTGCCAGCAGCGCCGGACGAGTTTACAATGAGCAGTTCTTC. It codes for CASSAGRVYNEQFF.

The V gene is TRBV5-1, the J gene TRBJ1-1, with D unclear. V lost 2 bases to trimming and J lost 1 base, with 6 bases between them. This CDR3 has 13 residues. Germline V lookup: CDR1 SGHRS, CDR2 YFSETQ. DNA of the CDR3: TGCGCCAGCAGCTTTACAGAGAACACTGAAGCTTTCTTT. This encodes CASSFTENTEAFF.

V is TRBV28 and J is TRBJ2-7; perhaps D is TRBD1 or TRBD2 (5 bases each). This CDR3 spans 15 amino acids. Germline V lookup: CDR1 MDHEN, CDR2 SYDVKM. Between the trimmed V and J ends, which lost 3 bases and 4 bases, there was a span of 16 bases. The CDR3 region is CASSFGRGARYEQYF. The CDR3 DNA sequence: TGTGCCAGCAGTTTTGGGCGAGGGGCCCGATACGAGCAGTACTTC.

This clonotype was found a few times. This rearrangement joins TRBV11-1 to TRBJ2-1; 7 bases agree with TRBD2. V lost 5 bases, J lost 9 bases, and 10 bases stayed unmatched. This CDR3 is built from 14 residues. Germline loops: CDR1 SGHAT, CDR2 FQDESV (reference sequence). The DNA for the CDR3 is TGTGCCAGCAGCCCCACTAGCGTAGGTGGTGAGCAGTTCTTC. Amino acids: CASSPTSVGGEQFF.

The rearrangement uses TRBV5-1 and TRBJ2-3; D tentatively reads TRBD1 or TRBD2 (6 bases each). The CDR3 totals 16 residues. V lost 6 bases to trimming and J lost 3 bases, with 20 bases between them. Per the germline V gene, CDR1 is SGHRS and CDR2 is YFSETQ. This chain's CDR3 is CASNRRQAGGTDTQYF. The CDR3 DNA reads TGCGCCAGCAACCGCCGACAGGCCGGGGGAACAGATACGCAGTATTTT. Combining the CDR3 with reference TRBV5-1 and TRBJ2-3 gives the whole variable domain KAGVTQTPRYLIKTRGQQVTLSCSPISGHRSVSWYQQTPGQGLQFLFEYFSETQRNKGNFPGRFSGRQFSNSRSEMNVSTLELGDSALYLCASNRRQAGGTDTQYFGPGTRLTVL.

This clonotype was detected once. The genes are TRBV7-2 and TRBJ1-1; D not certain. Germline CDR1 SGHTA, CDR2 FQGNSA. With 2 bases removed from V and 0 bases from J, the gap between germline ends came to 10 bases. This CDR3 has 15 residues. The CDR3 sequence is CASSLLPSMNTEAFF. DNA for the CDR3: TGTGCCAGCAGCTTATTGCCAAGCATGAACACTGAAGCTTTCTTT.

This sequence joins TRBV10-3 and TRBJ1-2; possible D gene TRBD1, 6 bases. The CDR3 covers 12 residues. The ends were cut back, 4 bases at V and 10 bases at J, with 13 bases in the middle. CDR1 ENHRY and CDR2 SYGVKD come from the germline V gene. The CDR3 loop reads CAISGGTGNYTF. The DNA for the CDR3 is TGTGCCATCAGTGGGGGAACAGGGAACTACACCTTC.

The V and J genes are TRBV6-4 and TRBJ2-1; D ambiguous. The CDR3 is 15 amino acids. The V end lost 4 bases, the J end lost 0 bases, and 10 bases lay between the germline ends. Germline CDR1 is MRHNA and CDR2 is SNTAGT. The CDR3 DNA reads as TGTGCCAGCAGTGGGGTTGCGGCCTCCTACAATGAGCAGTTCTTC. This encodes CASSGVAASYNEQFF.

This clonotype appeared a few times. The chain carries TRBV10-3 and TRBJ2-5; TRBD1 matches at 10 bases. The CDR3 consists of 14 residues. Unmatched junction bases numbered 7, after V lost 10 bases and J lost 2 bases. Germline loops: CDR1 ENHRY, CDR2 SYGVKD. This chain's CDR3 is CATQLDRGQETQYF. The CDR3 nucleotides read TGTGCCACCCAACTGGACAGGGGGCAAGAGACCCAGTACTTC.

This sequence joins TRBV7-3 and TRBJ2-5; possible D gene TRBD1, 6 bases. V was cut by 4 bases and J by 2 bases, with 14 bases left in between. The CDR3 covers 15 residues. The V gene's germline CDR1 is SGHTA and CDR2 FQGTGA. CDR3 nucleotide sequence: TGTGCCAGCAGCTCTACAGGGAGCTCACAAGAGACCCAGTACTTC. Its protein is CASSSTGSSQETQYF.

This clonotype was observed a few times. The chain combines TRBV5-1 with TRBJ2-7; D might be TRBD2 (6 bases). The germline V and J ends were trimmed by 0 bases and 2 bases, with 15 bases remaining between them. This CDR3 spans 16 amino acids. Germline V gene lookup returns CDR1 SGHRS and CDR2 YFSETQ. The CDR3 loop is CASSLEGGVSPYEQYF. CDR3 in DNA: TGCGCCAGCAGCTTGGAAGGCGGGGTCTCCCCCTACGAGCAGTACTTC.

The gene calls are TRBV24-1 and TRBJ1-5, with 9 bases identical to TRBD1. The CDR3 is 14 residues long. Per the germline V gene, CDR1 is KGHDR and CDR2 is SFDVKD. With 9 bases clipped from V and 5 bases from J, the junction kept 7 bases outside the gene matches. This CDR3 reads CATQTGGSDQPQHF. The CDR3 region has the DNA TGTGCCACCCAAACAGGGGGCAGCGATCAGCCCCAGCATTTT.

This clonotype was counted a few times. The CDR3 spells CATSRAGTSGRASIYNEQFF. Here the CDR3 DNA reads TGTGCCACCAGCAGAGCTGGGACTAGCGGGAGGGCCAGTATTTACAATGAGCAGTTCTTC. The chain uses TRBV15 and TRBJ2-1, with 16 nucleotides matching TRBD2. The CDR3 runs 20 residues. V was clipped by 1 base and J by 4 bases; unmatched bases: 10. Germline V gene sequence: CDR1 LNHNV, CDR2 YYDKDF (reference sequence).

Details on this clonotype: Germline is not matched at one junction end, which may reflect a read error. This chain links TRBV6-1 with TRBJ2-4, with 9 bases matching TRBD2. The DNA end is a closer match to TRBJ2-7, so the J assignment may be wrong. The CDR3 is made up of 15 amino acids. Germline CDR1 MNHNS, CDR2 SASEGT. CDR3 in DNA: TGTGCCGGCAGGCCAGGACTAGCGTCCTCCTACGAGCAGTACTTC. It specifies CAGRPGLASSYEQYF.

Only a few counts were recorded for this clonotype. The chain uses TRBV7-8 and TRBJ2-7; D not certain. Germline V lookup: CDR1 SGHVS, CDR2 FQNEAQ. The V and J ends lost 5 bases and 2 bases respectively, with 13 bases between them. CDR3 size: 14 residues. CDR3 sequence: CASSPSRLAYEQYF. CDR3 DNA: TGTGCCAGCAGCCCCAGTCGCCTAGCCTACGAGCAGTACTTC.

This clonotype turned up a few times. V and J are TRBV5-1 and TRBJ2-7; a weak D match, TRBD2 (6 bases). The length of the CDR3 is 14 residues. With 4 bases removed from V and 1 base from J, the gap between germline ends came to 12 bases. The germline gives CDR1 SGHRS, CDR2 YFSETQ. The CDR3 sequence is CASSRRDGSYEQYF. In nucleotides, the CDR3 is TGCGCCAGCAGCCGGCGGGACGGATCCTACGAGCAGTACTTC.

This chain connects TRBV28 to TRBJ2-3; 7 positions agree with TRBD2. Germline-derived CDR1 and CDR2 are MDHEN and SYDVKM. The CDR3 length is 13 residues. Trimming cost V 7 bases and J 6 bases; bases outside gene matches: 7. The CDR3 region has the DNA TGTGCCAGCATCGTGGGGGGGGAGGATACGCAGTATTTT. Translated: CASIVGGEDTQYF.

The chain has TRBV7-2 and TRBJ2-3; D not resolved. The CDR3 is 13 residues long. Germline V CDR1 and CDR2: SGHTA, FQGNSA. V lost 5 bases and J 5 bases, leaving 11 bases between the germline ends. The CDR3 DNA sequence: TGTGCCAGCAGCACTAACCCGGGAGATACGCAGTATTTT. It is translated as CASSTNPGDTQYF.

The rearrangement links TRBV20-1 to TRBJ1-5; TRBD1 matches 9 bases. Germline V gives CDR1 DFQATT, CDR2 SNEGSKA (reference sequence). Trimming took 7 bases from V and 0 from J; bases not matched to a gene: 10. This CDR3 region has 16 residues. CDR3 in DNA: TGCAGTGTGGGACAGGGATCGAGTGGTAGCAATCAGCCCCAGCATTTT. This encodes CSVGQGSSGSNQPQHF.

This clonotype appeared a few times. The chain employs TRBV7-9 and TRBJ1-2, with D uncertain. The ends were cut back, 2 bases at V and 8 bases at J, with 12 bases in the middle. CDR1 and CDR2 (germline): SEHNR, FQNEAQ (reference sequence). The CDR3 is made up of 13 amino acids. The CDR3 region has the DNA TGTGCCAGCAGCTTAACGGGGAGTAGAGGCTACACCTTC. Protein sequence: CASSLTGSRGYTF.

V and J are TRBV4-1 and TRBJ2-5; D ambiguous. This CDR3 spans 16 amino acids. V gave up 1 base and J gave up 2 bases, with 14 bases separating them. Germline V gene data show CDR1 as MGHRA and CDR2 as YSYEKL. The CDR3 loop reads CASSQAPTSSQETQYF. For the CDR3, the DNA is TGCGCCAGCAGCCAAGCCCCAACTTCTTCTCAAGAGACCCAGTACTTC.

The table lists this clonotype with a few counts. CDR3 sequence (DNA): TGTGCCAGCAGTCCCGACATCTCTGGGGCCAACGTCCTGACTTTC. It translates to CASSPDISGANVLTF. The chain recombines TRBV12-3 or TRBV12-4 with TRBJ2-6; D unresolved. CDR3 length: 15 residues. With 5 bases removed from V and 0 bases from J, the gap between germline ends came to 8 bases.

The V and J genes are TRBV27 and TRBJ2-7; 9 bases map to TRBD2. J lost 3 bases, V lost 4 bases, and 4 bases had no gene match. The CDR3 runs 14 residues. Germline V gene lookup returns CDR1 MNHEY and CDR2 SMNVEV (reference sequence). The CDR3 loop reads CASSSGLALYEQYF. CDR3 in DNA: TGTGCCAGCAGTTCGGGACTAGCCCTCTACGAGCAGTACTTC.